The clone carrying this TCR beta chain was detected a few times. Its antigen is unknown. The source of the sample is a study of CD8 T cells in ankylosing spondylitis. Study observations and caveats: A subset of motif variants has previously been described in the synovial fluid and blood of reactive arthritis. A TCR beta motif of under 10 highly homologous variants seemed to mark ankylosing spondylitis blood. Matched ankylosing spondylitis synovial fluid reportedly showed significant enrichment of disease-linked clones.

Scientists made TCR beta libraries using quantitative 5'-RACE with molecular barcodes. From the 5' RACE reads, TCRdb called clonotypes with MiXCR, one entry per CDR3 protein. The sample holds 750,000 to 850,000 distinct CDR3 sequences, approximately 12% seen once. The clonotype originates from a male donor with ankylosing spondylitis. Sequencing was performed on blood, either unsorted or a sorted T cell fraction (not recorded which).

CDR3 in amino acids: CASSLSGRGTQYF. The CDR3 DNA sequence: TGTGCCAGCAGCTTAAGTGGGCGCGGGACCCAGTACTTC. V is TRBV7-2 and J is TRBJ2-5; D ambiguous. The CDR3 length is 13 residues. CDR1 SGHTA and CDR2 FQGNSA come from the germline V gene. V shed 2 bases and J shed 7 bases, with 11 bases lying between them. The whole variable domain, filled in from reference TRBV7-2 and TRBJ2-5, reads GAGVSQSPSNKVTEKGKDVELRCDPISGHTALYWYRQSLGQGLEFLIYFQGNSAPDKSGLPSDRFSAERTGGSVSTLTIQRTQQEDSAVYLCASSLSGRGTQYFGPGTRLLVL.